These 8 T cell receptor beta chains were all obtained from the same sample, sequenced in a study of CD4+ T cells in melanoma. The method was immunoSEQ multiplex PCR; TCRdb's version includes in-frame clones alone and lacks a portion of them. The sample includes several thousand clones, about 70% seen only once; the top ten take about 32%. The sequencing sample was made of cells from a culture (not recorded whether cultured in vitro). The receptor set was obtained from a human donor with melanoma.

The chain joins TRBV28 to TRBJ2-1; D not resolved. The CDR3 has 15 amino acids. The germline CDR1 and CDR2 sequences are MDHEN and SYDVKM. Trimming pared 6 bases from V and 0 bases from J, leaving 12 bases between. As DNA, the CDR3 is TGTGCCAGCAGCCCAGGACCGAGCTCCTACAATGAGCAGTTCTTC. The encoded protein is CASSPGPSSYNEQFF.

The V gene is TRBV28, the J gene TRBJ1-1; D not resolved. This CDR3 spans 14 amino acids. With 3 bases removed from V and 3 bases from J, the gap between germline ends came to 11 bases. Germline CDR1 MDHEN, CDR2 SYDVKM. In DNA form, the CDR3 reads TGTGCCAGCAGTTTTTGGGGTCGGGACACTGAAGCTTTCTTT. Translating it yields CASSFWGRDTEAFF.

The chain uses TRBV11-2 and TRBJ2-7, with 9 positions matching TRBD1. The J segment lost 7 bases and the V segment lost 5 bases, leaving 6 bases of the junction unmatched. Per germline, CDR1 SGHAT and CDR2 FQNNGV. CDR3 length equals 13 residues. This CDR3 reads CASSRTGVGEQYF. CDR3 DNA sequence: TGTGCCAGCAGCCGGACAGGGGTGGGTGAGCAGTACTTC.

J is TRBJ1-2 and V is TRBV2; TRBD1 agrees at 10 bases. The junction had 2 bases not matched to a gene; V was cut back by 6 bases and J by 4 bases. Germline values: CDR1 SNHLY, CDR2 FYNNEI. The CDR3 sequence is 13 residues long. CDR3 loop: CASRTGGLYGYTF. The CDR3 DNA sequence: TGTGCCAGCAGGACAGGGGGCCTCTATGGCTACACCTTC.

The rearrangement uses TRBV13 and TRBJ2-7; D perhaps matches TRBD1 (6 bases). This CDR3 has 14 amino acids. Trimming took off 5 bases at V and 5 bases at J, with 16 bases between the two ends. CDR1 and CDR2 (germline): PRHDT, FYEKMQ (reference sequence). CDR3: CASSHGRGSDEQYF. As DNA, the CDR3 is TGTGCCAGCAGCCACGGCAGGGGCTCGGACGAGCAGTACTTC.

The chain employs TRBV30 and TRBJ1-1; D is undetermined. Trimming pared 2 bases from V and 1 base from J, leaving 11 bases between. The CDR3 is 14 residues long. The germline CDR1 and CDR2 sequences are GTSNPN and SVGIG (reference sequence). CDR3 bases: TGTGCCTGGAGTACAAACACTCCGAACACTGAAGCTTTCTTT. It translates to CAWSTNTPNTEAFF.

The chain combines TRBV5-8 with TRBJ1-5, with TRBD1 identical over 10 bases. J lost 3 bases, V lost 4 bases, and 7 bases had no gene match. Per germline, CDR1 SGHTS and CDR2 YDEGEE. The CDR3 sequence is 16 residues long. CDR3 in amino acids: CASSNPGQGNNQPQHF. CDR3 sequence (DNA): TGTGCCAGCAGCAACCCGGGACAGGGGAACAATCAGCCCCAGCATTTT.

The rearrangement uses TRBV7-9 and TRBJ1-1; the D gene is possibly TRBD1 (6 bases). CDR1 is SEHNR, CDR2 FQNEAQ, per germline (reference sequence). This CDR3 contains 11 residues. V dropped 4 bases and J dropped 7 bases, with 7 bases sitting between them. CDR3 sequence: CASSSGDEAFF. In nucleotides, the CDR3 is TGTGCCAGCAGCTCAGGGGATGAAGCTTTCTTT.